Here is one TCR beta chain with its context. These data belong to a study of T cell changes during pregnancy in multiple sclerosis. TCRdb's copy holds only in-frame clones and misses some; the assay was immunoSEQ multiplex PCR. The sample includes fewer than 85,000 clones, over 80% of them seen just once. This TCR derives from a female donor with multiple sclerosis, enrolled in a pregnancy study. Sequenced here: peripheral blood, sampled before pregnancy.

CDR3 sequence: CASSLVGTKQFF. DNA for the CDR3: TGTGCCAGCAGTTTAGTTGGGACAAAGCAGTTCTTC. The chain combines TRBV28 with TRBJ2-1, with a tentative D call TRBD1 (6 bases). Germline CDR1 MDHEN, CDR2 SYDVKM. V was shortened by 2 bases and J by 11 bases, with 10 bases between the two germline ends. There are 12 residues in the CDR3.